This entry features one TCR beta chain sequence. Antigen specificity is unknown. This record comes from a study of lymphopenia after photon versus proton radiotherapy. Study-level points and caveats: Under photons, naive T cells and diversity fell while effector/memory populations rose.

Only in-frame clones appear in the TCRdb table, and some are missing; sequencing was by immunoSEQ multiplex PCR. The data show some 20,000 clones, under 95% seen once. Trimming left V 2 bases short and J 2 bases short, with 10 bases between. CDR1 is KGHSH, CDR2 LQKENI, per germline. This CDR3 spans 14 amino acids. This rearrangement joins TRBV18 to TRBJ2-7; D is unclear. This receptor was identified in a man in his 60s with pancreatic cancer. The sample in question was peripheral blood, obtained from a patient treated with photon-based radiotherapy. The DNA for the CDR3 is TGTGCCAGCTCACCATTTGGGCAGGCCTACGAGCAGTACTTC. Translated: CASSPFGQAYEQYF. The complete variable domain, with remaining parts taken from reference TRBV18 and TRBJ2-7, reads NAGVMQNPRHLVRRRGQEARLRCSPMKGHSHVYWYRQLPEEGLKFMVYLQKENIIDESGMPKERFSAEFPKEGPSILRIQQVVRGDSAAYFCASSPFGQAYEQYFGPGTRLTVT.